A selection of T cell receptor beta chains follows, all from one sample in a study of cytomegalovirus exposure and HLA in healthy donors. Sequenced by immunoSEQ multiplex PCR; TCRdb stores in-frame clones only, minus some. The sample holds 120,000 or so clones, 70% to 80% seen once. Material for sequencing was PBMCs. These TCRs come from a man between 45 and 60 years old in good health and CMV-seropositive. Each CDR3 is given with its conserved first and last residue. The D gene is left open where the match is weak. For some rows the clone size is stated as once, few or many, or as a class when expanded; others skip it.

J,size,V,D,CDR3,DNA
TRBJ2-1,few,TRBV5-6,NA,CASSFGRPDNEQFF,TGTGCCAGCAGCTTTGGGCGACCCGACAATGAGCAGTTCTTC
TRBJ1-1,once,TRBV6-5,TRBD1,CASRGQGRNTEAFF,TGTGCCAGCAGAGGACAGGGAAGGAACACTGAAGCTTTCTTT
TRBJ1-5,once,TRBV27,NA,CASSLAGSNQPQHF,TGTGCCAGCAGTTTAGCAGGTAGCAATCAGCCCCAGCATTTT
TRBJ2-3,NA,TRBV6-4,NA,CASSDSGGTDGDTQYF,TGTGCCAGCAGTGACTCCGGGGGAACAGATGGGGATACGCAGTATTTT
TRBJ2-3,NA,TRBV18,TRBD1,CASSPQGVGTDTQYF,TGTGCCAGCTCACCGCAGGGGGTAGGCACAGATACGCAGTATTTT
TRBJ2-7,NA,TRBV6-5,TRBD1,CASRAGDSSYEQYF,TGTGCCAGCAGGGCCGGGGACAGCTCCTACGAGCAGTACTTC
TRBJ2-4,NA,TRBV5-1,TRBD1,CASSFTDRGSQIQYF,TGCGCCAGCAGCTTTACGGACAGGGGCTCACAAATTCAGTACTTC
TRBJ2-1,NA,TRBV2,TRBD2,CASRTGGSPYNEQFF,TGTGCCAGCAGAACGGGGGGTTCGCCCTACAATGAGCAGTTCTTC
TRBJ2-2,NA,TRBV10-1,NA,CASSDLGANTGELFF,TGCGCCAGCAGTGACCTAGGGGCGAACACCGGGGAGCTGTTTTTT
TRBJ1-4,once,TRBV18,NA,CASSPFSRSTNEKLFF,TGTGCCAGCTCACCATTTTCCAGGTCTACTAATGAAAAACTGTTTTTT
TRBJ1-1,NA,TRBV7-9,NA,CASTHTTNTEAFF,TGTGCCAGCACCCACACCACGAACACTGAAGCTTTCTTT
TRBJ1-3,NA,TRBV13,NA,CASSLGGSGNTIYF,TGTGCCAGCAGCTTGGGGGGCTCTGGAAACACCATATATTTT
TRBJ2-3,NA,TRBV6-5,NA,CASNSGDTQYF,TGTGCCAGCAACAGTGGGGATACGCAGTATTTT
TRBJ1-6,NA,TRBV4-3,NA,CASSQAPPAASNSPLHF,TGCGCCAGCAGCCAAGCCCCCCCCGCCGCTAGCAATTCACCCCTCCACTTT
TRBJ2-1,NA,TRBV28,TRBD2,CASTPGLAGGPSSYNEQFF,TGTGCCAGCACCCCCGGACTAGCGGGAGGGCCGAGCTCCTACAATGAGCAGTTCTTC
TRBJ1-2,NA,TRBV19,TRBD1,CASTLDRGLYGYTF,TGTGCCAGTACCCTGGACAGGGGGCTCTATGGCTACACCTTC
TRBJ2-1,NA,TRBV7-9,NA,CASTLGGMRYNEQFF,TGTGCCAGCACCCTTGGAGGGATGCGGTACAATGAGCAGTTCTTC
TRBJ2-5,NA,TRBV5-4,NA,CASSLEGGETQYF,TGTGCCAGCAGCTTGGAAGGCGGGGAGACCCAGTACTTC
TRBJ2-6,NA,TRBV13,NA,CASSIRGGGANVLTF,TGTGCCAGCAGCATTAGGGGTGGTGGGGCCAACGTCCTGACTTTC
TRBJ1-2,few,TRBV4-1,NA,CASSQSQGGRTRQSIYGYTF,TGCGCCAGCAGCCAATCCCAGGGAGGACGCACTCGCCAATCAATCTATGGCTACACCTTC
TRBJ1-5,NA,TRBV13,TRBD1,CASSLARTGYNQPQHF,TGTGCCAGCAGCTTAGCCCGGACAGGATACAATCAGCCCCAGCATTTT
TRBJ1-1,NA,TRBV7-2,TRBD1,CASSKQGAGTEAFF,TGTGCCAGCAGCAAACAGGGGGCCGGCACTGAAGCTTTCTTT
TRBJ2-1,NA,TRBV7-2,TRBD1,CASSLAINRGNEQFF,TGTGCCAGCAGCTTAGCAATAAACAGGGGGAATGAGCAGTTCTTC
TRBJ2-7,NA,TRBV12-5,NA,CASGPPRQSHEQYF,TGTGCTAGTGGCCCCCCCCGCCAGTCCCACGAGCAGTACTTC
TRBJ1-2,NA,TRBV29-1,TRBD1,CSVQVGTALNGYTF,TGCAGCGTCCAAGTTGGGACAGCACTTAATGGCTACACCTTC
TRBJ2-7,few,TRBV5-1,NA,CASSATSLASSSYEQYF,TGCGCCAGCAGCGCGACCTCCCTTGCTTCTAGTTCCTACGAGCAGTACTTC
TRBJ1-2,NA,TRBV9,NA,CASSVSDSYGYTF,TGTGCCAGCAGCGTTTCGGACAGCTATGGCTACACCTTC
TRBJ2-1,NA,TRBV11-3,NA,CASSMTASNSYNEQFF,TGTGCCAGCAGCATGACTGCCTCAAACTCCTACAATGAGCAGTTCTTC
TRBJ2-1,NA,TRBV4-1,TRBD1,CASSQDRSGTGEYNEQFF,TGCGCCAGCAGCCAAGACAGATCTGGGACAGGGGAATACAATGAGCAGTTCTTC
TRBJ2-7,NA,TRBV27,TRBD2,CASSLAGEASAEQYF,TGTGCCAGCAGTTTAGCGGGAGAAGCGTCGGCCGAGCAGTACTTC
TRBJ2-2,NA,TRBV19,NA,CASSIVRGAGNTGELFF,TGTGCCAGTAGTATAGTCCGGGGGGCTGGGAACACCGGGGAGCTGTTTTTT
TRBJ2-7,few,TRBV2,NA,CASRLPGQPYEQYF,TGTGCCAGCAGGCTACCGGGACAACCCTACGAGCAGTACTTC
TRBJ2-7,NA,TRBV5-4,TRBD2,CASSQLSGKNEQYF,TGTGCCAGCAGCCAACTCAGCGGGAAAAACGAGCAGTACTTC
TRBJ2-4,once,TRBV5-4,TRBD2,CASSPSGGKNIQYF,TGTGCCAGCAGCCCGTCGGGGGGGAAAAACATTCAGTACTTC
TRBJ2-1,NA,TRBV9,NA,CASSVMGSIDYNEQFF,TGTGCCAGCAGCGTCATGGGCTCTATCGATTACAATGAGCAGTTCTTC
TRBJ2-2,NA,TRBV10-2,TRBD1,CASSADRAGELFF,TGCGCCAGCAGTGCCGACAGGGCCGGGGAGCTGTTTTTT
TRBJ2-1,NA,TRBV14,TRBD2,CASSQVSGLASEQFF,TGTGCCAGCAGCCAAGTCTCGGGACTAGCGAGTGAGCAGTTCTTC
TRBJ2-7,NA,TRBV10-1,NA,CASSESRTTYEQYF,TGCGCCAGCAGTGAGTCTAGGACTACCTACGAGCAGTACTTC
TRBJ2-7,NA,TRBV18,TRBD1,CASSHGQGGYEQYF,TGTGCCAGCTCACATGGACAGGGAGGATACGAGCAGTACTTC
TRBJ1-2,NA,TRBV29-1,TRBD1,CSVIPQGASVYGYTF,TGCAGCGTGATACCACAGGGGGCTTCGGTCTATGGCTACACCTTC
TRBJ2-1,once,TRBV5-1,NA,CASSPDLSSYNEQFF,TGCGCCAGCAGCCCGGACTTAAGCTCCTACAATGAGCAGTTCTTC